This is a list of T cell receptor beta chains from one sample in a study of shared clonotypes between healthy human individuals. Sequencing was performed with immunoSEQ multiplex PCR; in TCRdb, only in-frame clones are kept and a portion is missing. The sample yields some 2,000,000 clones, about 94% seen once. Sequenced input: naive CD4+ T cells sorted from blood. All receptors derive from a man younger than 35 in good health. Each CDR3 is given with its conserved first and last residue. D genes are given only for firm matches. For some rows the clone size is stated as once, few or many, or as a class when expanded; others skip it.

V gene: TRBV10-1; clone size: few; J gene: TRBJ1-6; D gene: -; CDR3 protein: CASSGAVNSPLHF; CDR3 DNA: TGCGCCAGCAGTGGGGCGGTTAATTCACCCCTCCACTTT
V gene: TRBV5-1; clone size: -; J gene: TRBJ2-3; D gene: TRBD2; CDR3 protein: CASSQGLVADTQYF; CDR3 DNA: TGCGCCAGCAGCCAAGGACTAGTTGCAGATACGCAGTATTTT
V gene: TRBV7-2; clone size: -; J gene: TRBJ1-2; D gene: -; CDR3 protein: CASSHGQGNSNYGYTF; CDR3 DNA: TGTGCCAGCAGCCATGGGCAGGGGAACTCTAACTATGGCTACACCTTC
V gene: TRBV19; clone size: -; J gene: TRBJ1-2; D gene: -; CDR3 protein: CASSIGGQGSRGYTF; CDR3 DNA: TGTGCCAGTAGTATCGGCGGGCAGGGGAGTAGGGGCTACACCTTC
V gene: TRBV29-1; clone size: -; J gene: TRBJ2-5; D gene: -; CDR3 protein: CSVEGGGQNPRETQYF; CDR3 DNA: TGCAGCGTTGAAGGGGGGGGGCAAAACCCTCGGGAGACCCAGTACTTC
V gene: TRBV5-6; clone size: -; J gene: TRBJ2-3; D gene: -; CDR3 protein: CASSISQGSITDTQYF; CDR3 DNA: TGTGCCAGCAGCATCTCTCAGGGGTCGATCACAGATACGCAGTATTTT
V gene: TRBV5-4; clone size: -; J gene: TRBJ1-2; D gene: -; CDR3 protein: CASSLQDTNYGYTF; CDR3 DNA: TGTGCCAGCAGCCTGCAGGACACCAACTATGGCTACACCTTC
V gene: TRBV6-5; clone size: few; J gene: TRBJ1-1; D gene: TRBD1; CDR3 protein: CATGTGGKAFF; CDR3 DNA: TGTGCCACGGGGACAGGGGGAAAAGCTTTCTTT
V gene: TRBV19; clone size: few; J gene: TRBJ2-7; D gene: TRBD1; CDR3 protein: CASSPGQFYEQYF; CDR3 DNA: TGTGCCAGTAGCCCGGGACAGTTCTACGAGCAGTACTTC
V gene: TRBV21-1; clone size: -; J gene: TRBJ2-7; D gene: -; CDR3 protein: CASSKVGRDRGHEQYF; CDR3 DNA: TGTGCCAGCAGCAAAGTTGGCAGGGACAGGGGACACGAGCAGTACTTC
V gene: TRBV18; clone size: -; J gene: TRBJ2-1; D gene: TRBD2; CDR3 protein: CASSPFSGDNEQFF; CDR3 DNA: TGTGCCAGCTCACCGTTTAGCGGGGACAATGAGCAGTTCTTC
V gene: TRBV27; clone size: -; J gene: TRBJ2-2; D gene: TRBD1; CDR3 protein: CASRTGYESGELFF; CDR3 DNA: TGTGCCAGCCGGACAGGTTACGAGTCAGGGGAGCTGTTTTTT
V gene: TRBV6-1; clone size: -; J gene: TRBJ1-4; D gene: -; CDR3 protein: CASSEQGGEKLFF; CDR3 DNA: TGTGCCAGCAGTGAGCAGGGCGGGGAAAAACTGTTTTTT
V gene: TRBV27; clone size: -; J gene: TRBJ2-2; D gene: TRBD1; CDR3 protein: CASGRQGTGELFF; CDR3 DNA: TGTGCCAGCGGACGACAGGGGACCGGGGAGCTGTTTTTT
V gene: TRBV7-8; clone size: once; J gene: TRBJ2-5; D gene: -; CDR3 protein: CASSLVETQYF; CDR3 DNA: TGTGCCAGCAGCCTAGTTGAGACCCAGTACTTC
V gene: TRBV9; clone size: -; J gene: TRBJ1-6; D gene: TRBD1; CDR3 protein: CASSVEDRVHSPLHF; CDR3 DNA: TGTGCCAGCAGCGTAGAGGACAGGGTACATTCACCCCTCCACTTT
V gene: TRBV10-1; clone size: -; J gene: TRBJ2-2; D gene: -; CDR3 protein: CASTGTANTGELFF; CDR3 DNA: TGCGCCAGCACTGGGACGGCGAACACCGGGGAGCTGTTTTTT
V gene: TRBV5-1; clone size: -; J gene: TRBJ1-1; D gene: TRBD1; CDR3 protein: CASSLVAGGITEAFF; CDR3 DNA: TGCGCCAGCAGCTTGGTGGCAGGGGGGATCACTGAAGCTTTCTTT
V gene: TRBV5-1; clone size: -; J gene: TRBJ1-5; D gene: TRBD1; CDR3 protein: CASSLEGTGGNQPQHF; CDR3 DNA: TGCGCCAGCAGCTTGGAAGGGACAGGGGGCAATCAGCCCCAGCATTTT
V gene: TRBV6-4; clone size: -; J gene: TRBJ1-2; D gene: -; CDR3 protein: CASSPSGDYNYGYTF; CDR3 DNA: TGTGCCAGCAGTCCGTCGGGAGATTATAACTATGGCTACACCTTC
V gene: TRBV6-5; clone size: -; J gene: TRBJ1-5; D gene: -; CDR3 protein: CASSLGGPGNQPQHF; CDR3 DNA: TGTGCCAGCAGCTTGGGGGGGCCGGGCAATCAGCCCCAGCATTTT
V gene: TRBV5-6; clone size: -; J gene: TRBJ1-6; D gene: TRBD1; CDR3 protein: CASSHKTDRGPHNSPLHF; CDR3 DNA: TGTGCCAGCAGCCACAAAACGGACAGGGGGCCCCATAATTCACCCCTCCACTTT
V gene: TRBV18; clone size: -; J gene: TRBJ1-1; D gene: -; CDR3 protein: CASSPSGDTEAFF; CDR3 DNA: TGTGCCAGCTCACCATCAGGGGACACTGAAGCTTTCTTT
V gene: TRBV2; clone size: once; J gene: TRBJ2-7; D gene: TRBD2; CDR3 protein: CASSDRAGVYEQYF; CDR3 DNA: TGTGCCAGCAGTGATAGGGCGGGGGTCTACGAGCAGTACTTC
V gene: TRBV11-3; clone size: -; J gene: TRBJ1-1; D gene: -; CDR3 protein: CASSLQGENTEAFF; CDR3 DNA: TGTGCCAGCAGCTTACAAGGAGAGAACACTGAAGCTTTCTTT
V gene: TRBV10-3; clone size: -; J gene: TRBJ2-7; D gene: -; CDR3 protein: CAILERIYEQYF; CDR3 DNA: TGTGCCATCTTGGAAAGGATCTACGAGCAGTACTTC
V gene: TRBV27; clone size: -; J gene: TRBJ1-6; D gene: -; CDR3 protein: CASSLEAVGDSPLHF; CDR3 DNA: TGTGCCAGCAGTTTAGAGGCCGTAGGGGATTCACCCCTCCACTTT
V gene: TRBV14; clone size: -; J gene: TRBJ2-5; D gene: -; CDR3 protein: CASSQVAATQYF; CDR3 DNA: TGTGCCAGCAGCCAAGTGGCGGCGACCCAGTACTTC
V gene: TRBV7-2; clone size: -; J gene: TRBJ2-3; D gene: TRBD2; CDR3 protein: CASSSLAATDTQYF; CDR3 DNA: TGTGCCAGCAGCTCACTAGCGGCCACAGATACGCAGTATTTT
V gene: TRBV4-1; clone size: few; J gene: TRBJ2-7; D gene: -; CDR3 protein: CASSQEYRLGNEQYF; CDR3 DNA: TGCGCCAGCAGCCAAGAGTACAGGCTGGGGAACGAGCAGTACTTC
V gene: TRBV11-2; clone size: -; J gene: TRBJ2-1; D gene: -; CDR3 protein: CASSPVAVGNEQFF; CDR3 DNA: TGTGCCAGCAGCCCGGTAGCGGTCGGCAATGAGCAGTTCTTC
V gene: TRBV5-4; clone size: -; J gene: TRBJ1-2; D gene: TRBD1; CDR3 protein: CASSLRGGGQHGYTF; CDR3 DNA: TGTGCCAGCAGCTTGAGAGGGGGCGGTCAGCATGGCTACACCTTC
V gene: TRBV5-6; clone size: -; J gene: TRBJ2-1; D gene: TRBD2; CDR3 protein: CASQKLAGEGNEQFF; CDR3 DNA: TGTGCCAGCCAGAAACTAGCGGGAGAGGGAAATGAGCAGTTCTTC
V gene: TRBV9; clone size: -; J gene: TRBJ2-7; D gene: TRBD1; CDR3 protein: CASSYGQGAREQYF; CDR3 DNA: TGTGCCAGCAGCTATGGACAGGGGGCGCGGGAGCAGTACTTC
V gene: TRBV5-1; clone size: -; J gene: TRBJ1-2; D gene: TRBD1; CDR3 protein: CASSLTGGNYGYTF; CDR3 DNA: TGCGCCAGCAGCTTAACAGGGGGGAACTATGGCTACACCTTC
V gene: TRBV6-5; clone size: -; J gene: TRBJ1-2; D gene: -; CDR3 protein: CASSYDGYTF; CDR3 DNA: TGTGCCAGCAGTTATGATGGCTACACCTTC
V gene: TRBV18; clone size: -; J gene: TRBJ1-4; D gene: -; CDR3 protein: CASSPRAPPSEKLFF; CDR3 DNA: TGTGCCAGCTCACCAAGGGCCCCCCCCTCAGAAAAACTGTTTTTT
V gene: TRBV2; clone size: -; J gene: TRBJ1-2; D gene: -; CDR3 protein: CASSEDNASALFDGYTF; CDR3 DNA: TGTGCCAGCAGTGAAGATAATGCCTCTGCCCTTTTTGATGGCTACACCTTC
V gene: TRBV6-6; clone size: -; J gene: TRBJ1-6; D gene: -; CDR3 protein: CASSYSPVTLRSPLHF; CDR3 DNA: TGTGCCAGCAGTTACTCTCCCGTGACTCTTCGTTCACCCCTCCACTTT
V gene: TRBV5-1; clone size: -; J gene: TRBJ2-7; D gene: TRBD1; CDR3 protein: CASSLPGQDSYEQYF; CDR3 DNA: TGCGCCAGCAGCCTCCCCGGACAGGATTCCTACGAGCAGTACTTC
V gene: TRBV6-6; clone size: -; J gene: TRBJ1-5; D gene: TRBD1; CDR3 protein: CASREGQGGDQPQHF; CDR3 DNA: TGTGCCAGCAGGGAGGGACAGGGCGGGGATCAGCCCCAGCATTTT
V gene: TRBV4-1; clone size: -; J gene: TRBJ2-3; D gene: TRBD2; CDR3 protein: CASSPRLAGSTDTQYF; CDR3 DNA: TGCGCCAGCAGCCCCCGCCTAGCGGGGAGCACAGATACGCAGTATTTT
V gene: TRBV10-1; clone size: -; J gene: TRBJ2-2; D gene: -; CDR3 protein: CASSESAGNTGELFF; CDR3 DNA: TGCGCCAGCAGTGAGTCCGCAGGGAACACCGGGGAGCTGTTTTTT
V gene: TRBV21-1; clone size: once; J gene: TRBJ2-7; D gene: -; CDR3 protein: CASSPYVGPGYEQYF; CDR3 DNA: TGTGCCAGCAGCCCCTACGTGGGGCCCGGCTACGAGCAGTACTTC
V gene: TRBV30; clone size: -; J gene: TRBJ2-5; D gene: TRBD1; CDR3 protein: CAWRTPGTGKETQYF; CDR3 DNA: TGTGCCTGGAGAACACCCGGGACAGGGAAAGAGACCCAGTACTTC
V gene: TRBV7-2; clone size: -; J gene: TRBJ2-3; D gene: TRBD2; CDR3 protein: CASSWSTSGRDTQYF; CDR3 DNA: TGTGCCAGCAGCTGGTCAACTAGCGGGAGGGATACGCAGTATTTT
V gene: TRBV13; clone size: -; J gene: TRBJ1-2; D gene: -; CDR3 protein: CASSLGTVSSSYGYTF; CDR3 DNA: TGTGCCAGCAGCCTTGGAACGGTGAGTTCCTCCTATGGCTACACCTTC
V gene: TRBV10-1; clone size: -; J gene: TRBJ2-2; D gene: -; CDR3 protein: CASSASHTGSGELFF; CDR3 DNA: TGCGCCAGCAGTGCGTCCCATACAGGGTCCGGGGAGCTGTTTTTT
V gene: TRBV11-2; clone size: -; J gene: TRBJ2-7; D gene: -; CDR3 protein: CASSGDSQNYEQYF; CDR3 DNA: TGTGCCAGCAGCGGGGACTCTCAAAACTACGAGCAGTACTTC
V gene: TRBV11-3; clone size: -; J gene: TRBJ2-5; D gene: -; CDR3 protein: CASSPGGYQETQYF; CDR3 DNA: TGTGCCAGCAGCCCAGGGGGGTACCAAGAGACCCAGTACTTC
V gene: TRBV6-4; clone size: -; J gene: TRBJ2-1; D gene: TRBD2; CDR3 protein: CASSEASGSSYNEQFF; CDR3 DNA: TGTGCCAGCAGTGAAGCTAGCGGGAGCTCCTACAATGAGCAGTTCTTC
V gene: TRBV30; clone size: once; J gene: TRBJ1-6; D gene: TRBD1; CDR3 protein: CAWSSDGTVNSPLHF; CDR3 DNA: TGTGCCTGGAGCTCAGACGGGACAGTCAATTCACCCCTCCACTTT
V gene: TRBV20-1; clone size: -; J gene: TRBJ2-1; D gene: -; CDR3 protein: CSAGELNEQFF; CDR3 DNA: TGCAGTGCTGGAGAGCTCAATGAGCAGTTCTTC